These T cell receptor beta chains were read from a single sample in a study of blood T cell repertoires in COVID-19. The assay was immunoSEQ multiplex PCR, and TCRdb's table has in-frame clones only and misses some. The sample has about 110,000 clones, about 90% seen once. The specimen was peripheral blood. The source is a human donor in a cohort sampled during active COVID-19. Each CDR3 is given with its conserved first and last residue. Each record gives: clone size, V gene, D gene, J gene, CDR3 protein, CDR3 DNA. D genes are given only for firm matches. Part of the rows lack a size; the others show once, few, many or a class for expanded clones.

abundance: .
v_gene: TRBV28
d_gene: .
j_gene: TRBJ2-3
CDR3aa: CASSPGGRDYLNSF
CDR3nt: TGTGCCAGCAGTCCCGGGGGCCGGGACTACCTGAATTCTTTT

abundance: .
v_gene: TRBV18
d_gene: .
j_gene: TRBJ2-3
CDR3aa: CASSPLGPSGTDTQYF
CDR3nt: TGTGCCAGCTCACCACTCGGGCCTAGCGGCACAGATACGCAGTATTTT

abundance: .
v_gene: TRBV5-4
d_gene: TRBD1
j_gene: TRBJ2-7
CDR3aa: CASSLGWTGIYEQYF
CDR3nt: TGTGCCAGCAGCTTGGGTTGGACAGGGATCTACGAGCAGTACTTC

abundance: .
v_gene: TRBV5-4
d_gene: .
j_gene: TRBJ2-1
CDR3aa: CASSLGARYYNEQFF
CDR3nt: TGTGCCAGCAGCTTGGGAGCCCGCTACTACAATGAGCAGTTCTTC

abundance: many
v_gene: TRBV27
d_gene: TRBD1
j_gene: TRBJ1-4
CDR3aa: CASSFDPGGTRGNEKLFF
CDR3nt: TGTGCCAGCAGCTTTGACCCAGGGGGCACGCGAGGAAATGAAAAACTGTTTTTT

abundance: .
v_gene: TRBV27
d_gene: TRBD1
j_gene: TRBJ2-7
CDR3aa: CASSQRTGTAYEQYF
CDR3nt: TGTGCCAGCAGTCAACGGACAGGGACCGCCTACGAGCAGTACTTC

abundance: .
v_gene: TRBV7-9
d_gene: TRBD2
j_gene: TRBJ2-1
CDR3aa: CASSLAGLAGGPRVNEQFF
CDR3nt: TGTGCCAGCAGCTTAGCCGGACTAGCGGGAGGGCCTAGGGTCAATGAGCAGTTCTTC

abundance: .
v_gene: TRBV4-1
d_gene: .
j_gene: TRBJ2-7
CDR3aa: CASSQDREAPYEQYF
CDR3nt: TGCGCCAGCAGCCAAGATAGGGAGGCCCCCTACGAGCAGTACTTC

abundance: .
v_gene: TRBV5-6
d_gene: TRBD1
j_gene: TRBJ2-7
CDR3aa: CASSFETGGAYEQYF
CDR3nt: TGTGCCAGCAGCTTCGAGACAGGGGGAGCCTACGAGCAGTACTTC

abundance: .
v_gene: TRBV19
d_gene: .
j_gene: TRBJ1-2
CDR3aa: CASRPGETSYGYTF
CDR3nt: TGTGCCAGCCGGCCGGGGGAGACTAGCTATGGCTACACCTTC

abundance: .
v_gene: TRBV10-2
d_gene: .
j_gene: TRBJ2-3
CDR3aa: CASSKVRGDSDTQYF
CDR3nt: TGCGCCAGCAGTAAAGTTCGCGGAGACTCGGATACGCAGTATTTT